The 6 T cell receptor beta chains listed next were all sequenced from one sample in a study of T cell responses to AZD1222 COVID-19 vaccine. Data came from immunoSEQ multiplex PCR; TCRdb stores just in-frame clones and leaves some out. The repertoire consists of around 47,000 clones, with roughly 75% occurring once and the leading ten covering about 20%. This sample comprised peripheral blood, obtained 28 days after the second dose of the MenACWY control vaccine. The source is an adult who received the MenACWY meningococcal vaccine as a control.

The genes are TRBV11-2 and TRBJ1-1; D uncertain. V was cut by 2 bases and J by 7 bases, with 8 bases left in between. Germline values: CDR1 SGHAT, CDR2 FQNNGV. The CDR3 sequence is 12 residues long. For the CDR3, the DNA is TGTGCCAGCAGCTTACTGAAGATTGAAGCTTTCTTT. Protein sequence: CASSLLKIEAFF.

CDR3: CASSVRLAGRNEQFF. The CDR3 bases are TGTGCCAGCAGCGTAAGACTAGCGGGTAGAAATGAGCAGTTCTTC. V gene TRBV9 combines with J gene TRBJ2-1; the match to TRBD2 covers 10 bases. V was clipped by 1 base and J by 7 bases; unmatched bases: 5. In germline, CDR1 is SGDLS, CDR2 YYNGEE. The CDR3 consists of 15 residues.

The CDR3 is CAWSGQVGLAEAFF. The CDR3 coding sequence is TGTGCCTGGAGTGGACAGGTGGGGTTAGCTGAAGCTTTCTTT. The genes are TRBV30 and TRBJ1-1; maybe TRBD1 (6 bases). The CDR3 runs 14 residues. Germline values: CDR1 GTSNPN, CDR2 SVGIG (reference sequence). Trimming removed 1 base from V and 6 bases from J, with 15 bases in between.

This clone was seen once. V usage is TRBV19 and J usage is TRBJ1-2; D not certain. The CDR3 extends over 11 amino acids. The V gene's germline CDR1 is LNHDA and CDR2 SQIVND (reference sequence). Trimming removed 9 bases from V and 8 bases from J, with 13 bases in between. The CDR3 DNA follows: TGTGCCAGCGATGCGGGGAGCGGCTACACCTTC. As protein: CASDAGSGYTF.

The chain has TRBV7-9 and TRBJ1-1; tentative D call: TRBD1 (6 bases). Trimming shortened V by 3 bases and J by 6 bases, and 14 bases separated the two germline ends. The CDR3 contains 14 residues. Per the germline V gene, CDR1 is SEHNR and CDR2 is FQNEAQ (reference sequence). CDR3 DNA sequence: TGTGCCAGCAGCTTCACGACAGGACGGGCTGAAGCTTTCTTT. Protein product: CASSFTTGRAEAFF.

The CDR3 DNA is TGTGCCAGCAGGGGAGGGGCAGATACGCAGTATTTT. Its protein product is CASRGGADTQYF. The chain uses TRBV6-5 and TRBJ2-3; TRBD2 aligns across 7 bases. V lost 6 bases to trimming and J lost 4 bases; unmatched junction nucleotides: 1. Germline CDR1 MNHEY, CDR2 SVGAGI. The CDR3 is 12 amino acids.